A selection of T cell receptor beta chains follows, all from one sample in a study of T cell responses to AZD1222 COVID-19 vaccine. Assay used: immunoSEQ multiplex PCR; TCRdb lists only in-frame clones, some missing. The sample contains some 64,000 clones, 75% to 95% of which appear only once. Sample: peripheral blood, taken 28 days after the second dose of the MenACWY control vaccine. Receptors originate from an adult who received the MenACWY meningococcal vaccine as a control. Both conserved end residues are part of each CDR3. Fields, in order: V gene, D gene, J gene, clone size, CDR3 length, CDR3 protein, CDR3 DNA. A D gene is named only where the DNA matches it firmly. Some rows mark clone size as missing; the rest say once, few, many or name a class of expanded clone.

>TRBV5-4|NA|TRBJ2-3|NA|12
CASSSPTDTQYF
TGTGCCAGCAGCTCCCCTACGGATACGCAGTATTTT
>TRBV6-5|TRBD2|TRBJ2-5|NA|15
CASRRLAVTQETQYF
TGTGCCAGCAGACGACTAGCGGTAACCCAAGAGACCCAGTACTTC
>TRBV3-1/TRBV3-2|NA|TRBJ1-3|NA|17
CASSQEAAGPAGNTIYF
TGTGCCAGCAGCCAAGAAGCCGCGGGCCCTGCGGGAAACACCATATATTTT
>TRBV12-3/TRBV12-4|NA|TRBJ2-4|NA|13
CASRDSWENIQYF
TGTGCCAGCAGGGATTCTTGGGAAAACATTCAGTACTTC
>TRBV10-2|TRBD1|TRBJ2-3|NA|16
CASRYRPGQGVDTQYF
TGCGCCAGCAGGTATCGCCCGGGACAGGGGGTTGATACGCAGTATTTT
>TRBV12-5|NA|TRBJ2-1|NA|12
CASGLDGNSQFF
TGTGCTAGTGGTTTGGACGGGAACTCTCAGTTCTTC
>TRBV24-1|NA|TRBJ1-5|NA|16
CATSDSTVGGNQPQHF
TGTGCCACCAGTGATTCAACCGTCGGGGGCAATCAGCCCCAGCATTTT
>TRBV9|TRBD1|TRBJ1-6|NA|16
CASSVGRPGGNSPLHF
TGTGCCAGCAGCGTTGGTCGCCCAGGGGGTAATTCACCCCTCCACTTT
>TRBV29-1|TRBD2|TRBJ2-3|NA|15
CSVALVAGSTDTQYF
TGCAGCGTTGCCCTCGTAGCGGGGAGCACAGATACGCAGTATTTT
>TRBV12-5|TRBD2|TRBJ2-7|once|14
CASGLVRESYEQYF
TGTGCTAGTGGTTTGGTGCGGGAGAGCTACGAGCAGTACTTC
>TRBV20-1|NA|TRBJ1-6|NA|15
CSASSGSSSGSPLHF
TGCAGTGCCAGTTCGGGTAGCTCGTCGGGTTCACCCCTCCACTTT
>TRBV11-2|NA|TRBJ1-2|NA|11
CASSPRLGYTF
TGTGCCAGCAGCCCCCGACTCGGCTACACCTTC
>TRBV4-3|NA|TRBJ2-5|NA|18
CASSHRISGTSPGETQYF
TGCGCCAGCAGCCACCGGATCAGCGGAACATCCCCTGGGGAGACCCAGTACTTC
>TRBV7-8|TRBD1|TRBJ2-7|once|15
CASSWGGTGQVEQYF
TGTGCCAGCAGCTGGGGGGGGACAGGGCAGGTTGAGCAGTACTTC
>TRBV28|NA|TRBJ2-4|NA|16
CASSFSGGLGKNIQYF
TGTGCCAGCAGTTTCTCCGGGGGCCTGGGCAAAAACATTCAGTACTTC
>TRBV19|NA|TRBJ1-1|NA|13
CASNSGVNTEAFF
TGTGCCAGTAATTCCGGGGTGAACACTGAAGCTTTCTTT
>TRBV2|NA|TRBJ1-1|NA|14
CASSTSATLSEAFF
NA
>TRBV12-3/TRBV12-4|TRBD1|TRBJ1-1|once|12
CASSDGTAKLFF
TGTGCCAGCAGCGACGGGACAGCTAAGCTCTTCTTT
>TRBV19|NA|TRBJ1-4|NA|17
CASTPGPGGAVNEKLFF
TGTGCCAGTACCCCTGGTCCCGGGGGCGCAGTTAATGAAAAACTGTTTTTT
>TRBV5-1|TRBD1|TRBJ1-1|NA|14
CASSLGQGLSAAFF
TGCGCCAGCAGCTTGGGACAGGGCTTGAGCGCAGCTTTCTTT
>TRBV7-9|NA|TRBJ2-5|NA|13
CASSPRGEETQYF
TGTGCCAGCAGTCCCAGGGGCGAAGAGACCCAGTACTTC
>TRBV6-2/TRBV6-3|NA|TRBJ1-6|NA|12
CASSPRGSPLHF
TGTGCCAGCAGTCCCCGTGGTTCACCCCTCCACTTT
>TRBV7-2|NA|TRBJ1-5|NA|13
CASSSVEWQPQHF
TGTGCCAGCAGCTCCGTCGAGTGGCAGCCCCAGCATTTT
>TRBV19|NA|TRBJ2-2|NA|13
CASRRESIGELFF
TGTGCCAGTAGGCGGGAATCCATCGGGGAGCTGTTTTTT
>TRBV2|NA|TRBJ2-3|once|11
CASSEGVARHF
TGTGCCAGCAGTGAGGGGGTGGCCAGGCATTTT
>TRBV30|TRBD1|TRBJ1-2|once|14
CAWSATGGVYGYTF
TGTGCCTGGAGTGCTACAGGGGGCGTCTATGGCTACACCTTC
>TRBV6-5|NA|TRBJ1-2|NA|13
CASSFGIEYGYTF
TGTGCCAGCAGTTTCGGGATTGAATATGGCTACACCTTC
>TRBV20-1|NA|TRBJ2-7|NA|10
CSARGVLEYF
TGCAGTGCTAGAGGGGTCTTGGAGTACTTC
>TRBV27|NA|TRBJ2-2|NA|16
CASSLQGPANTGELFF
TGTGCCAGCAGTTTACAAGGCCCTGCGAACACCGGGGAGCTGTTTTTT
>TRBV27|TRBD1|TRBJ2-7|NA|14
CASSLTGDRYEQYF
TGTGCCAGCAGTCTGACAGGGGACAGATACGAGCAGTACTTC
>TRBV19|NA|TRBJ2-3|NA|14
CATVDAGSSDTQYF
TGTGCCACAGTAGATGCCGGGAGCTCAGATACGCAGTATTTT
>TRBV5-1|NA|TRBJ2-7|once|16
CASSPRFALSSYEQYF
TGCGCCAGCAGCCCCCGGTTTGCACTAAGCTCCTACGAGCAGTACTTC
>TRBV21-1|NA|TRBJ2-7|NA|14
CASSKDRPNGEQYF
TGTGCCAGCAGCAAAGATAGACCCAACGGCGAGCAGTACTTC
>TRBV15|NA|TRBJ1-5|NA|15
CATSRGIGSNQPQHF
TGTGCCACCAGCAGGGGGATTGGTAGCAATCAGCCCCAGCATTTT
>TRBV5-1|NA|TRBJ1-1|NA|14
CASSLQGMNTEAFF
TGCGCCAGCAGCCTACAGGGAATGAACACTGAAGCTTTCTTT
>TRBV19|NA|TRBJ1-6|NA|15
CASSIKQEYNSPLHF
TGTGCCAGTAGTATAAAACAGGAATATAATTCACCCCTCCACTTT
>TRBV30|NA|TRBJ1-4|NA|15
CAWNVASATNEKLFF
TGTGCCTGGAACGTGGCCTCTGCAACTAATGAAAAACTGTTTTTT
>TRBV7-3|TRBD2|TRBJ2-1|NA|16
CASSPNPGLAFNEQFF
TGTGCCAGCAGCCCGAACCCGGGACTAGCATTCAATGAGCAGTTCTTC
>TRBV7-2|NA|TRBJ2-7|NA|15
CASSPPDGSSYEQYF
TGTGCCAGCAGCCCGCCAGACGGGAGCTCCTACGAGCAGTACTTC
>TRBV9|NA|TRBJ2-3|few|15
CASSVEGRATDTQYF
TGTGCCAGCAGCGTTGAGGGCAGGGCAACAGATACGCAGTATTTT
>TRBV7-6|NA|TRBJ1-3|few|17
CASSSEGALPFGNTIYF
TGTGCCAGCAGCTCTGAAGGAGCTCTCCCCTTCGGAAACACCATATATTTT
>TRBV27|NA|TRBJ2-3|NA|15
CASSEDGTPTDTQYF
TGTGCCAGCAGTGAAGACGGGACTCCCACAGATACGCAGTATTTT
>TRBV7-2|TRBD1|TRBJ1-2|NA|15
CASSRDRGLNYGYTF
TGTGCCAGCAGCCGGGACAGGGGGCTTAACTATGGCTACACCTTC
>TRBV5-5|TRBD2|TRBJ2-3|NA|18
CASSPYGGLAGGLDTQYF
TGTGCCAGCAGCCCCTACGGCGGCCTAGCGGGAGGACTGGATACGCAGTATTTT
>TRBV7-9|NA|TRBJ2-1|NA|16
CASRASSGSSYNEQFF
TGTGCCAGCAGGGCTTCGAGCGGAAGCTCCTACAATGAGCAGTTCTTC
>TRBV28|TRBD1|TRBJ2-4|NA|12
CASSGQGSGSYF
TGTGCCAGCAGTGGACAGGGGTCTGGATCTTACTTC
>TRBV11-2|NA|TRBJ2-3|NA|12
CASSLSTDTQYF
TGTGCCAGCAGCTTAAGCACAGATACGCAGTATTTT
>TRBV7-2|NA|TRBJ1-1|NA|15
CASSLSAAMNTEAFF
TGTGCCAGCAGCTTATCTGCAGCAATGAACACTGAAGCTTTCTTT
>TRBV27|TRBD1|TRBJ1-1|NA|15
CASRSPLTGPTEAFF
TGTGCCAGCAGATCACCCTTGACAGGGCCCACTGAAGCTTTCTTT
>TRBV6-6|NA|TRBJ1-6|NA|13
CASRAPERSPLHF
TGTGCCAGCAGGGCTCCGGAGCGGTCACCCCTCCACTTT
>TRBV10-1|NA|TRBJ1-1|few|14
CASSPRTAGSEAFF
TGCGCCAGCAGTCCCCGGACAGCGGGAAGTGAAGCTTTCTTT
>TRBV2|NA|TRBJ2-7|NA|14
CASSKLLSGYEQYF
TGTGCCAGCAGTAAATTACTTTCAGGCTACGAGCAGTACTTC
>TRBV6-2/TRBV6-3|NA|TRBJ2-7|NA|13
CASSYTARYEQYF
TGTGCCAGCAGTTACACAGCCCGCTACGAGCAGTACTTC
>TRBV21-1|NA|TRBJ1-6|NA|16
CASSKVGVLNNSPLHF
TGTGCCAGCAGCAAAGTTGGGGTCCTGAATAATTCACCCCTCCACTTT